The 21 T cell receptor beta chains below were found in one sample sequenced in a study of radiation and T cells in renal cell carcinoma. Time point of the sample: blood 2 weeks post-SBRT. Treatment indicated: 15 Gy SBRT to primary tumor, nephrectomy 4 weeks later. Only in-frame clones appear in the TCRdb table, and some are missing; sequencing was by immunoSEQ multiplex PCR. The sample has about 130,000 clones, 81% seen once. Sequenced material: blood, taken from a patient whose treatment included radiotherapy and nephrectomy. These receptors all stem from a man in his fifties or sixties with renal cell carcinoma.

V gene TRBV30 combines with J gene TRBJ2-2; 8 bases fit TRBD2. This CDR3 has 17 amino acids. After removal of 4 bases from V and 1 base from J, the junction contained 11 bases not matched to a gene. CDR1 GTSNPN and CDR2 SVGIG come from the germline V gene (reference sequence). The CDR3 DNA reads as TGTGCCTGGACGTCCACCAGCGGGGGAGTGAACACCGGGGAGCTGTTTTTT. Translation: CAWTSTSGGVNTGELFF.

This chain connects TRBV7-3 to TRBJ1-1, with D possibly matching TRBD1 (5 bases). Trimming removed 5 bases from V and 2 bases from J, with 12 bases in between. The CDR3 runs to 14 residues. Germline values: CDR1 SGHTA, CDR2 FQGTGA. CDR3 amino acids: CASSRDPSNTEAFF. In DNA form, the CDR3 reads TGTGCCAGCAGCAGGGACCCTTCAAACACTGAAGCTTTCTTT.

V gene TRBV7-2 combines with J gene TRBJ2-7; 8 nucleotides match TRBD1. CDR1 is SGHTA and CDR2 is FQGNSA in the germline V gene. This CDR3 has 13 amino acids. The trim removed 6 bases at V and 3 bases at J, leaving 4 bases unmatched. The CDR3 DNA is TGTGCCAGCAGTCGGGACAGGCTCTACGAGCAGTACTTC. It yields the protein CASSRDRLYEQYF.

This clone was recorded a few times. The chain couples TRBV10-1 to TRBJ1-2; possibly TRBD1 for D (6 bases). Trimming cost V 5 bases and J 2 bases, with 9 bases left between them. Looked up from germline, CDR1 is WNHNN and CDR2 is SYGVQD (reference sequence). There are 13 residues in the CDR3. The CDR3 DNA follows: TGCGCCAGCAGTCCCGACAGGAACTATGGCTACACCTTC. As protein: CASSPDRNYGYTF.

CDR3 nucleotides: TGCAGCGAGGGGTCCGGGACAGGGGTTTCTGAGCAGTTCTTC. Encoded protein: CSEGSGTGVSEQFF. The chain recombines TRBV29-1 with TRBJ2-1; the match to TRBD1 covers 10 bases. The CDR3 contains 14 residues. Germline CDR1 reads SQVTM; CDR2 reads ANQGSEA. V lost 7 bases to trimming and J lost 9 bases; unmatched junction nucleotides: 12.

V gene TRBV6-1 combines with J gene TRBJ2-7; D remains ambiguous. Germline CDR1 MNHNS, CDR2 SASEGT. CDR3 length: 15 residues. The V end lost 6 bases, the J end lost 0 bases, and 15 bases lay between the germline ends. CDR3 sequence reads: CASSPSAGYSYEQYF. The CDR3 DNA reads TGTGCCAGCAGCCCCTCCGCCGGCTACTCCTACGAGCAGTACTTC.

The chain is built from TRBV2 and TRBJ1-2; no clear D. The CDR3 extends over 11 amino acids. The V gene lost 3 bases and the J gene lost 8 bases, with 7 bases spanning the gap. In germline, CDR1 is SNHLY, CDR2 FYNNEI. CDR3 bases: TGTGCCAGCAGTGAGACTTTCGGCTACACCTTC. It is translated as CASSETFGYTF.

The V call is TRBV7-3, the J call TRBJ2-2; the D gene is possibly TRBD1 (6 bases). Germline V lookup: CDR1 SGHTA, CDR2 FQGTGA. This CDR3 contains 16 residues. V was shortened by 2 bases and J by 4 bases, with 14 bases between the two germline ends. CDR3 DNA: TGTGCCAGCAGCTTACCCAGGGGCTTTACCACCGGGGAGCTGTTTTTT. Residues: CASSLPRGFTTGELFF.

The chain carries TRBV4-1 and TRBJ2-7, with 10 nucleotides matching TRBD1. V shed 4 bases and J 7 bases; nucleotides not matched to a gene: 10. Germline-derived CDR1 and CDR2 are MGHRA and YSYEKL. This CDR3 comprises 15 residues. The CDR3 region is CASSPGTGVTGEQYF. Written as DNA, the CDR3 is TGCGCCAGCAGCCCCGGGACAGGGGTAACGGGGGAGCAGTACTTC.

This clone was counted a single time. The chain joins TRBV9 to TRBJ1-2; 7 bases are shared with TRBD1. The CDR3 loop spans 13 amino acids. CDR1 and CDR2 from the germline V gene are SGDLS and YYNGEE. V trimming: 0 bases; J trimming: 10 bases; junction bases outside the gene matches: 6. The CDR3 region is CASSVGMEGAYTF. The CDR3, as DNA: TGTGCCAGCAGCGTAGGGATGGAGGGGGCCTACACCTTC.

The V and J genes are TRBV7-8 and TRBJ1-1, with 9 bases that match TRBD1. V lost 5 bases, J lost 4 bases, and 5 bases stayed unmatched. The germline CDR1 and CDR2 sequences are SGHVS and FQNEAQ. This CDR3 is 14 amino acids long. Here the CDR3 reads CASSQTQGATEAFF. Here the CDR3 DNA reads TGTGCCAGCAGCCAGACACAGGGGGCCACTGAAGCTTTCTTT.

This chain joins TRBV27 and TRBJ2-7; possible D gene TRBD1, 6 bases. The CDR3 contains 18 residues. V was trimmed by 2 bases and J by 1 base, leaving 21 bases between them. The germline gives CDR1 MNHEY, CDR2 SMNVEV (reference sequence). CDR3 sequence (DNA): TGTGCCAGCAGTTTAAGGGCAGCAGAAACAGGGTGGTCCTACGAGCAGTACTTC. This gives the protein CASSLRAAETGWSYEQYF.

This sequence joins TRBV30 and TRBJ1-4, with D uncertain. CDR1 is GTSNPN, CDR2 SVGIG, per germline (reference sequence). CDR3 size: 12 residues. V lost 0 bases and J 7 bases, leaving 6 bases between the germline ends. For the CDR3, the DNA is TGTGCCTGGAGTGTAGTTGGTGAAAAACTGTTTTTT. It specifies CAWSVVGEKLFF.

This clone is a singleton in its sample. The genes are TRBV11-2 and TRBJ2-1; D might be TRBD1 (6 bases). Per the germline V gene, CDR1 is SGHAT and CDR2 is FQNNGV. The CDR3 length is 16 residues. The V end was cut by 0 bases, the J end by 4 bases, with 13 bases between. The CDR3 spells CASSLDMAGAYNEQFF. DNA of the CDR3: TGTGCCAGCAGCTTAGATATGGCAGGGGCATACAATGAGCAGTTCTTC.

This sequence joins TRBV27 and TRBJ1-2; no definite D call. Germline loops: CDR1 MNHEY, CDR2 SMNVEV (reference sequence). CDR3 size: 14 residues. V was trimmed by 5 bases and J by 0 bases, leaving 10 bases between them. CDR3 in amino acids: CASSPSRANYGYTF. CDR3 nucleotide sequence: TGTGCCAGCAGTCCCTCTAGGGCTAACTATGGCTACACCTTC.

This clone has more than one count but fewer than ten. The chain couples TRBV29-1 to TRBJ1-4; D is perhaps TRBD1 (6 bases). Trimming left V 7 bases short and J 0 bases short, with 12 bases between. CDR1 is SQVTM, CDR2 ANQGSEA, per germline. The CDR3 is made up of 14 amino acids. The CDR3: CSAEGGSTNEKLFF. The DNA of the CDR3 is TGCAGCGCCGAGGGGGGCTCAACTAATGAAAAACTGTTTTTT.

There are a few counts of this clone. The rearrangement joins TRBV28 to TRBJ2-2; no clear D gene. The CDR3 is 12 residues long. The V end was cut by 1 base, the J end by 8 bases, with 5 bases between. The V gene's germline CDR1 is MDHEN and CDR2 SYDVKM. The CDR3 nucleotides read TGTGCCAGCAGTTTATTTGGTGGGGAGCTGTTTTTT. Translating it yields CASSLFGGELFF.

V gene TRBV27 combines with J gene TRBJ2-5; no clear D. Trimming shortened V by 0 bases and J by 4 bases, and 9 bases separated the two germline ends. The CDR3 runs to 14 residues. CDR1 is MNHEY and CDR2 is SMNVEV in the germline V gene (reference sequence). The CDR3 DNA sequence: TGTGCCAGCAGTTTATCACGTGAGCGAGAGACCCAGTACTTC. This translates into CASSLSRERETQYF.

The gene calls are TRBV2 and TRBJ1-1, with D perhaps matching TRBD1 (6 bases). CDR3 length: 16 amino acids. Germline assignment: CDR1 SNHLY and CDR2 FYNNEI. V lost 2 bases and J 1 base, leaving 14 bases between the germline ends. The CDR3 sequence: CASSETRTESNTEAFF. CDR3 in DNA: TGTGCCAGCAGTGAAACCCGGACAGAATCGAACACTGAAGCTTTCTTT.

The chain couples TRBV4-3 to TRBJ1-6; D is unclear. V was trimmed by 3 bases and J by 4 bases, leaving 10 bases between them. Germline V gene sequence: CDR1 LGHNA, CDR2 YSLEER. The CDR3 totals 15 residues. CDR3 nucleotide sequence: TGCGCCAGCAGCCAGGAACGTCTATATAATTCACCCCTCCACTTT. Residues: CASSQERLYNSPLHF.

The CDR3 sequence: CASSVDILVASYNEQFF. The CDR3, as DNA: TGTGCCAGCAGCGTCGACATACTAGTTGCTTCCTACAATGAGCAGTTCTTC. The chain has TRBV9 and TRBJ2-1, with D maybe TRBD2 (5 bases). The CDR3 covers 17 residues. The V gene's germline CDR1 is SGDLS and CDR2 YYNGEE. V lost 2 bases and J lost 1, with 16 bases in between.